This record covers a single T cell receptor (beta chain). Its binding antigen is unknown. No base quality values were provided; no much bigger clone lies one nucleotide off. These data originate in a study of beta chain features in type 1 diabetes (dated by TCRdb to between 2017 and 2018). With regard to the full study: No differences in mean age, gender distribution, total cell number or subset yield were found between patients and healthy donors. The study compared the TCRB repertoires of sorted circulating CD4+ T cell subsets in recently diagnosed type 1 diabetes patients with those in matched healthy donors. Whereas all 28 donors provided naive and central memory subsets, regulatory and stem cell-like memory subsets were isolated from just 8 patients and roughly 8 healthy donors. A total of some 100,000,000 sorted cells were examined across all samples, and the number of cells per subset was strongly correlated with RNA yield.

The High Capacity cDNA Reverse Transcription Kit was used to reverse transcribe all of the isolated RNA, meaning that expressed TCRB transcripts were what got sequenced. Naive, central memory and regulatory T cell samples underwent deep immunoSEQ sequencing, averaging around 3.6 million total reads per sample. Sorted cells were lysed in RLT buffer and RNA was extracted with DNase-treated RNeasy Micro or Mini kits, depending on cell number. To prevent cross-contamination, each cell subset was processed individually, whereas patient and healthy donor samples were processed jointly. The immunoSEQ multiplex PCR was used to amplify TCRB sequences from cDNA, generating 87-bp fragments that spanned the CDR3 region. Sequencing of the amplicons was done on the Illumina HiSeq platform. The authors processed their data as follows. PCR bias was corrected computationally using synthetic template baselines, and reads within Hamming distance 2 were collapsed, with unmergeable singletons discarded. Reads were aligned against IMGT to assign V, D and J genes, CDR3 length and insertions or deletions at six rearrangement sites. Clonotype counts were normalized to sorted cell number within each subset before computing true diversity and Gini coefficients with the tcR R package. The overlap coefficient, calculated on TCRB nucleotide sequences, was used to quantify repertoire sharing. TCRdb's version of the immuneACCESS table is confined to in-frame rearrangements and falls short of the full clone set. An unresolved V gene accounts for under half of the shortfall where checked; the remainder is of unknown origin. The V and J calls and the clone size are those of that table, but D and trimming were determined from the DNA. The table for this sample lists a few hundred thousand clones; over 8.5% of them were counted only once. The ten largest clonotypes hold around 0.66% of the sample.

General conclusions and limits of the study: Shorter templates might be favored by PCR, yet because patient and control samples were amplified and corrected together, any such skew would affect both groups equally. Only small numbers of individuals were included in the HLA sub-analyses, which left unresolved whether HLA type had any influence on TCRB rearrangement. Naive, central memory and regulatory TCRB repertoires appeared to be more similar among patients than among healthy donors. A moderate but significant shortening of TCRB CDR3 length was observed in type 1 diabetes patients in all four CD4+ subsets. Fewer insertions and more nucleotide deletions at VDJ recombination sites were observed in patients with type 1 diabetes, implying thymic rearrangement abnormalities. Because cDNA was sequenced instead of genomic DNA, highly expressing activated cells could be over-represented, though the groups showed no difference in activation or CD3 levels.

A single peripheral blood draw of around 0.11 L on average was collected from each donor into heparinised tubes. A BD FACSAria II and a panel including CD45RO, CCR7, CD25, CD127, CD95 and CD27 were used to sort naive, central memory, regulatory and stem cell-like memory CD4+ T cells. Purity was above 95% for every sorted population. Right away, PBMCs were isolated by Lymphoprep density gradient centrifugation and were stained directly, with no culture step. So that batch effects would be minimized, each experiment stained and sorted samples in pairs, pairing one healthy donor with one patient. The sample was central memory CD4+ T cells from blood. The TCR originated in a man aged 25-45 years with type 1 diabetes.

The DNA is TGTGCAAGTCGCTTAGGAGCGGGAGAGATCTCTGGGGCCAACGTCCTGACTTTC. This yields the protein CASRLGAGEISGANVLTF. This chain joins TRBV12-2 to TRBJ2-6; the table's TRBD2 call for D was not verified on the DNA. TRBV12-2 corresponds to a pseudogene. There are 18 amino acids in the CDR3, from cysteine to phenylalanine inclusive. The kept DNA is CDR3 alone, 54 bases in frame from the first base.